Shown below are 19 T cell receptor beta chains from a single sample sequenced in a study of cytomegalovirus exposure and HLA in healthy donors. PCR used 60 Vbeta primers and 13 Jbeta primers. Generated by immunoSEQ multiplex PCR, the TCRdb table keeps only in-frame clones and is missing some. This sample has about 140,000 clones, with around three quarters found just once. The sequenced sample was PBMCs. These receptors were taken from a woman between 40 and 55 years old in good health and CMV-seropositive.

This chain links TRBV27 with TRBJ2-5, with 8 bases identical to TRBD2. From germline, CDR1 is MNHEY and CDR2 SMNVEV (reference sequence). This CDR3 spans 13 amino acids. Trimming cost V 3 bases and J 10 bases; bases outside gene matches: 7. CDR3 coding DNA: TGTGCCAGCAGTTTGCCGGGGGGGTTTGACCAGTACTTC. This encodes CASSLPGGFDQYF.

Turning to this clone: The junction does not match germline at one end; this may be a read error. The chain employs TRBV29-1 and TRBJ2-1; 10 nucleotides line up with TRBD2. In germline, CDR1 is SQVTM, CDR2 ANQGSEA. The CDR3 totals 13 residues. The chain's CDR3 is CSVERTSGMGRIF. CDR3 sequence (DNA): TGCAGCGTTGAGAGGACTAGCGGAATGGGTCGGATCTTC.

V is TRBV5-4 and J is TRBJ2-1, with TRBD1 identical over 10 bases. V trimming: 7 bases; J trimming: 5 bases; junction bases outside the gene matches: 6. CDR1 SGHNT and CDR2 YYREEE come from the germline V gene (reference sequence). CDR3 size: 14 residues. CDR3 bases: TGTGCCAGCTCCGGGACAGGGGCCCACAATGAGCAGTTCTTC. Its translation: CASSGTGAHNEQFF.

This rearrangement joins TRBV2 to TRBJ2-7; D possibly corresponds to TRBD1 (6 bases). The length of the CDR3 is 13 residues. The V end lost 4 bases, the J end lost 5 bases, and 12 bases lay between the germline ends. Germline CDR1 SNHLY, CDR2 FYNNEI. CDR3 protein: CASSVQGTDEQYF. Here the CDR3 DNA reads TGTGCCAGCAGTGTACAGGGAACGGACGAGCAGTACTTC. Together with reference TRBV2 and TRBJ2-7, the CDR3 gives the full variable domain: EPEVTQTPSHQVTQMGQEVILRCVPISNHLYFYWYRQILGQKVEFLVSFYNNEISEKSEIFDDQFSVERPDGSNFTLKIRSTKLEDSAMYFCASSVQGTDEQYFGPGTRLTVT.

The rearrangement uses TRBV27 and TRBJ2-7; 9 bases agree with TRBD1. The CDR3 has 14 residues. Germline V gives CDR1 MNHEY, CDR2 SMNVEV (reference sequence). Trimming took 10 bases from V and 4 from J; bases not matched to a gene: 11. The CDR3 DNA reads as TGTGCCACCTCTATCGGGACAGGGCTATACGAGCAGTACTTC. As protein: CATSIGTGLYEQYF.

This clone was found once. At one end, the junction sequence differs from germline, possibly due to a read error. The chain joins TRBV7-7 to TRBJ2-5; D possibly corresponds to TRBD2 (6 bases). Looked up from germline, CDR1 is SSHAT and CDR2 is FNYEAQ (reference sequence). The CDR3 consists of 14 residues. The CDR3 bases are TGTGCTAGCAGCTTAGCGGTGGGGAGAGAGACCCAGTACTTC. This codes for CASSLAVGRETQYF.

This chain uses TRBV27 with TRBJ2-3, with TRBD2 matching 10 bases. The ends lost 8 bases at V and 8 bases at J; junction bases unmatched: 10. The CDR3 is 14 residues long. Germline V gives CDR1 MNHEY, CDR2 SMNVEV (reference sequence). CDR3 in amino acids: CASSASGSISTQYF. The CDR3 DNA sequence: TGTGCCAGCTCCGCTAGCGGGAGTATCTCTACGCAGTATTTT.

The chain carries TRBV11-3 and TRBJ2-1, with 7 bases fitting TRBD2. Germline loops: CDR1 SGHNT, CDR2 YENEEA. The CDR3 extends over 14 amino acids. Losses at the gene ends were 6 bases for V and 2 bases for J; bases not matched to a gene: 4. The chain's CDR3 is CASRGGSTYNEQFF. The CDR3 DNA follows: TGTGCCAGCAGGGGGGGGAGTACCTACAATGAGCAGTTCTTC.

The chain joins TRBV14 to TRBJ1-1; D is unresolved. The V gene's germline CDR1 is SGHDN and CDR2 FVKESK. The CDR3 has 13 residues. The V and J ends lost 5 bases and 2 bases respectively, with 9 bases between them. For the CDR3, the DNA is TGTGCCAGCAGCTCAGTTATAAACACTGAAGCTTTCTTT. Residues: CASSSVINTEAFF.

The chain combines TRBV6-6 with TRBJ2-1, with 9 bases aligning to TRBD2. The CDR3 is 15 amino acids. Germline V lookup: CDR1 MNHNY, CDR2 SVGAGI (reference sequence). V lost 4 bases to trimming and J lost 4 bases; unmatched junction nucleotides: 5. The CDR3 loop reads CASSSRTSVYNEQFF. DNA for the CDR3: TGTGCCAGCAGTTCCCGGACTAGCGTTTACAATGAGCAGTTCTTC.

The chain has TRBV7-2 and TRBJ1-1; D is perhaps TRBD1 (5 bases). The CDR3 contains 13 residues. The V end was cut by 3 bases, the J end by 1 base, with 6 bases between. Per the germline V gene, CDR1 is SGHTA and CDR2 is FQGNSA. The CDR3 DNA follows: TGTGCCAGCAGCTTCGGGGGGAACACTGAAGCTTTCTTT. Amino acids: CASSFGGNTEAFF.

In DNA form, the CDR3 reads TGTGCCAGCAGCGTATTAGCGGGAGCCCCGTTCTTC. Translating it yields CASSVLAGAPFF. The chain joins TRBV9 to TRBJ2-1; 9 bases align to TRBD2. V lost 1 base, J lost 15 bases, and 5 bases stayed unmatched. The CDR3 is 12 amino acids. Germline V lookup: CDR1 SGDLS, CDR2 YYNGEE.

The rearrangement links TRBV21-1 to TRBJ2-3; TRBD2, the table's D call, was not compared with the DNA. TRBV21-1 is flagged as a pseudogene. The CDR3 contains 18 residues. The CDR3 sequence is CASSKESQHRTSLNTQYF. The CDR3 coding sequence is TGTGCCAGCAGCAAAGAATCCCAACACCGGACTAGCCTAAATACGCAGTATTTT.

Notes on this clone: This specimen includes other DNA sequences encoding the same CDR3. This chain connects TRBV5-4 to TRBJ2-3, with a weak D call TRBD2 (6 bases). The V gene's germline CDR1 is SGHNT and CDR2 YYREEE (reference sequence). CDR3 size: 15 residues. V lost 5 bases and J lost 5, with 18 bases in between. The CDR3 bases are TGTGCCAGCAGTCCCCGGGAGAGGTTAGGAGATACGCAGTATTTT. Amino acid sequence: CASSPRERLGDTQYF.

The count of this clone is one. This chain joins TRBV27 and TRBJ2-7; the match to TRBD1 covers 12 bases. Germline-derived CDR1 and CDR2 are MNHEY and SMNVEV (reference sequence). The CDR3 spans 14 residues. V was pared by 9 bases and J by 3 bases, with 6 bases of the junction left unmatched. The CDR3 coding sequence is TGTGCCAGTGGGACAGGGGGCAGGCACTACGAGCAGTACTTC. It translates to CASGTGGRHYEQYF.

In the case of this clone: Other DNA sequences in this sample translate to the same CDR3. The V gene is TRBV6-1, the J gene TRBJ1-2; 7 bases are shared with TRBD1. The CDR3 length is 15 residues. Unmatched junction bases numbered 9, after V lost 6 bases and J lost 2 bases. The germline V gene encodes CDR1 MNHNS and CDR2 SASEGT. For the CDR3, the DNA is TGTGCCAGCAGCCAACAGGGGTGGCTAAACTATGGCTACACCTTC. Translating it yields CASSQQGWLNYGYTF.

The genes are TRBV2 and TRBJ1-5; 8 bases line up with TRBD1. The CDR3 runs 12 residues. The V gene's germline CDR1 is SNHLY and CDR2 FYNNEI. After removal of 6 bases from V and 7 bases from J, the junction contained 2 bases not matched to a gene. The CDR3 DNA reads as TGTGCCAGCAGGGACAGGGACCAGCCCCAGCATTTT. It translates to CASRDRDQPQHF. The whole variable domain, filled in from reference TRBV2 and TRBJ1-5, reads EPEVTQTPSHQVTQMGQEVILRCVPISNHLYFYWYRQILGQKVEFLVSFYNNEISEKSEIFDDQFSVERPDGSNFTLKIRSTKLEDSAMYFCASRDRDQPQHFGDGTRLSIL.

The chain recombines TRBV5-4 with TRBJ2-6; D might be TRBD2 (6 bases). CDR3 length equals 15 residues. V gave up 2 bases and J gave up 2 bases, with 8 bases separating them. CDR1 is SGHNT, CDR2 YYREEE, per germline (reference sequence). The CDR3 bases are TGTGCCAGCAGCTTTACTAGCACTGGGGCCAACGTCCTGACTTTC. This sequence encodes CASSFTSTGANVLTF.

This sequence joins TRBV29-1 and TRBJ2-1; the match to TRBD2 covers 9 bases. Germline V gene sequence: CDR1 SQVTM, CDR2 ANQGSEA. This CDR3 has 16 amino acids. V lost 7 bases and J lost 6; bases outside the gene matches: 16. CDR3 DNA sequence: TGCAGCGGCCGCCCGACAGCGGGAGGTGCCTTCAATGAGCAGTTCTTC. Translating it yields CSGRPTAGGAFNEQFF.